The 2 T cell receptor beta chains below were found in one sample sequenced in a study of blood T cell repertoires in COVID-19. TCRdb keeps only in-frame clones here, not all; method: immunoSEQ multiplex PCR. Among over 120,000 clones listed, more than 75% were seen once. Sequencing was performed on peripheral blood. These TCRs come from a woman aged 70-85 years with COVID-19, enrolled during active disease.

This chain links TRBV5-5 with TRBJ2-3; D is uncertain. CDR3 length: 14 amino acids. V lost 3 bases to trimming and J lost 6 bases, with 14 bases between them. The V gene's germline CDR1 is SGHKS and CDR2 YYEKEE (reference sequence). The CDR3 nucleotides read TGTGCCAGCAGCTCCCCCTTCGCCGAGGATACGCAGTATTTT. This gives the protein CASSSPFAEDTQYF.

The CDR3 nucleotides read TGTGCCAGCAGTCCCGGAGCGGATCCTAGCACAGATACGCAGTATTTT. Translation: CASSPGADPSTDTQYF. The J gene is TRBJ2-3, the V gene TRBV6-6, with a possible D match to TRBD2 (5 bases). Trimming left V 5 bases short and J 0 bases short, with 15 bases between. Germline CDR1 and CDR2: MNHNY and SVGAGI (reference sequence). This CDR3 is 16 amino acids long.